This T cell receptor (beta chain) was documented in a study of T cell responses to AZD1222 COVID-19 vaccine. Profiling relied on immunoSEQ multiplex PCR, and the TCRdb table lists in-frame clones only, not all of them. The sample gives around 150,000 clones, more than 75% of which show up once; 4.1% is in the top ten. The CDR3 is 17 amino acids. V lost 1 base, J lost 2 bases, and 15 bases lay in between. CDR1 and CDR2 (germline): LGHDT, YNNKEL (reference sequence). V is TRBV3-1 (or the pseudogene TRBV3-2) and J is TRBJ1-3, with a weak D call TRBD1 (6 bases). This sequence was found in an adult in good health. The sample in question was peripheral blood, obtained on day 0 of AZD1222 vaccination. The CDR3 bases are TGTGCCAGCAGCCAAGTGACAGGCCCAGGACCTGGAAACACCATATATTTT. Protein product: CASSQVTGPGPGNTIYF.